Each of the 5 T cell receptor beta chains below was sequenced from the same sample in a study of T cell responses to AZD1222 COVID-19 vaccine. Assay: immunoSEQ multiplex PCR; the TCRdb copy retains only in-frame clones and omits some. This table holds 140,000 to 150,000 clones, around 86% found once. The source material was peripheral blood, sampled on day 0 of MenACWY control vaccination. These TCRs come from an adult in good health.

V and J are TRBV6-5 and TRBJ2-2, with D unclear. The length of the CDR3 is 13 residues. V was cut by 8 bases and J by 0 bases, with 7 bases left in between. CDR1 MNHEY and CDR2 SVGAGI come from the germline V gene. CDR3 sequence (DNA): TGTGCCAGCCTTGCCGCGAACACCGGGGAGCTGTTTTTT. Its translation is CASLAANTGELFF.

This clone is a singleton in its sample. The CDR3 is CASSPYKLAGGLLPYNEQFF. In nucleotides, the CDR3 is TGTGCCAGCTCACCCTACAAACTAGCGGGGGGGCTACTCCCCTACAATGAGCAGTTCTTC. The chain uses TRBV18 and TRBJ2-1; 13 positions agree with TRBD2. The CDR3 sequence is 20 residues long. CDR1 is KGHSH and CDR2 is LQKENI in the germline V gene. With V trimmed by 3 bases and J by 2 bases, 13 bases remained unmatched.

This clone has more than one count but fewer than ten. The rearrangement joins TRBV11-1 to TRBJ2-2, with D possibly TRBD1 on 6 matching bases. Trimming cost V 3 bases and J 2 bases, with 7 bases left between them. The length of the CDR3 is 14 residues. CDR1 and CDR2 (germline): SGHAT, FQDESV (reference sequence). CDR3 in DNA: TGTGCCAGCAGCTTTGGGGGCAACACCGGGGAGCTGTTTTTT. This codes for CASSFGGNTGELFF. Full variable domain (missing parts from reference TRBV11-1 and TRBJ2-2): EAEVAQSPRYKITEKSQAVAFWCDPISGHATLYWYRQILGQGPELLVQFQDESVVDDSQLPKDRFSAERLKGVDSTLKIQPAELGDSAMYLCASSFGGNTGELFFGEGSRLTVL.

The CDR3 coding sequence is TGTGCCAGCAGTGCCTCAGGATATAGCACAGATACGCAGTATTTT. Translation gives CASSASGYSTDTQYF. The chain has TRBV25-1 and TRBJ2-3; no reliable D call. CDR1 is MGHDK, CDR2 SYGVNS, per germline. V was cut by 4 bases and J by 0 bases, with 11 bases left in between. The CDR3 consists of 15 residues.

The chain recombines TRBV5-1 with TRBJ2-1; tentatively, D is TRBD2 (5 bases). This CDR3 is 16 amino acids long. The ends were cut back, 5 bases at V and 4 bases at J, with 19 bases in the middle. Germline CDR1 and CDR2: SGHRS and YFSETQ. The CDR3 DNA sequence: TGCGCCAGCAGTTATGGAAACACTAGGGAATACAATGAGCAGTTCTTC. Protein product: CASSYGNTREYNEQFF.